Listed below are T cell receptor beta chains from one sample, sequenced in a study of blood T cell repertoires in COVID-19. This table comes from immunoSEQ multiplex PCR, and its TCRdb copy is limited to in-frame clones, with some not included. The profile shows about 64,000 clones, roughly 93% of them singletons. The sequenced sample consisted of peripheral blood. The receptors stem from a human donor in a cohort sampled during active COVID-19. CDR3s include the opening cysteine and the closing phenylalanine or tryptophan. A D gene is named only where the DNA matches it firmly. Clone size is stated in some rows and not others, as once, few, many or a class when expanded.

clone_size j_call d_call v_call cdr3_nt cdr3_aa
NA TRBJ2-2 TRBD2 TRBV19 TGTGCCAGTACCTTTAGCGGGAGTGGAACCGGGGAGCTGTTTTTT CASTFSGSGTGELFF
NA TRBJ2-5 TRBD1 TRBV9 TGTGCCAGCAGCGGAAACAGGGGACAAGAGACCCAGTACTTC CASSGNRGQETQYF
NA TRBJ2-1 NA TRBV9 TGTGCCAGCAGCGTAGACGGTCGGGGATACAATGAGCAGTTCTTC CASSVDGRGYNEQFF
NA TRBJ1-1 NA TRBV6-5 TGTGCCAGCAGTTTAGGGGCAGCCATTGAAGCTTTCTTT CASSLGAAIEAFF
NA TRBJ1-4 NA TRBV6-1 TGTGCCAGCAGTGTATCCGGGACAACCCCTAATGAAAAACTGTTTTTT CASSVSGTTPNEKLFF
NA TRBJ1-5 TRBD1 TRBV6-6 TGTGCCAGCAGTCGGAGTCCCGGGACAGGGGGCGACCAGCCCCAGCATTTT CASSRSPGTGGDQPQHF
NA TRBJ2-1 TRBD1 TRBV5-1 TGCGCCAGCAGCTTGGAAGGGGGCATCGATGAGCAGTTCTTC CASSLEGGIDEQFF
once TRBJ2-1 NA TRBV29-1 TGCAGCGTTGCTCTGGGGGCCACCTACAATGAGCAGTTCTTC CSVALGATYNEQFF
NA TRBJ2-7 TRBD1 TRBV29-1 TGCAGCGTCGAGGGACAGGGAGGCGAGCAGTACTTC CSVEGQGGEQYF
NA TRBJ2-5 TRBD1 TRBV27 TGTGCCAGCAGTTTGCGACAGGGGACATATGTATTCTTGGAGACCCAGTACTTC CASSLRQGTYVFLETQYF
once TRBJ2-1 NA TRBV7-8 TGTGCCAGCAGCTTAAGCTCGAGCTCCTACAATGAGCAGTTCTTC CASSLSSSSYNEQFF
NA TRBJ2-7 NA TRBV19 TGTGCCAGTAGTATTCTCGCCCCCGGGACAAACTCCTACGAGCAGTACTTC CASSILAPGTNSYEQYF
NA TRBJ2-5 NA TRBV5-1 TGCGCCAGCAGCTCGGACAGTTTTAGGGAGACCCAGTACTTC CASSSDSFRETQYF
NA TRBJ2-7 NA TRBV4-3 TGCGCCAGCAGCCAAGGCGCGCGGTCCAGCTCCGAGCAGTACTTC CASSQGARSSSEQYF
NA TRBJ1-2 TRBD1 TRBV18 TGTGCCAGCTTGCCGACAGGGGGCGCGTTTTATGGCTACACCTTC CASLPTGGAFYGYTF
NA TRBJ2-1 NA TRBV24-1 TGTGCCACCAGTGTTAACCCTAGCTCTGAGCAGTTCTTC CATSVNPSSEQFF
NA TRBJ2-4 TRBD2 TRBV7-9 TGTGCCAGCAGTCTTTGGACTAGCGGGTCTCAAAACATTCAGTACTTC CASSLWTSGSQNIQYF
NA TRBJ2-1 TRBD2 TRBV6-4 TGTGCCAGCAAGGCGGTTCGGGAGGGTAGTGAGCAGTTCTTC CASKAVREGSEQFF
NA TRBJ2-3 TRBD1 TRBV10-1 TGCGCCAGCAGTGAAGGGGGGACAGGTACAGATACGCAGTATTTT CASSEGGTGTDTQYF
NA TRBJ2-3 NA TRBV6-2/TRBV6-3 TGTGCCAGCAGTTACCATAGCTCCCCGAGTCCAGATACGCAGTATTTT CASSYHSSPSPDTQYF
NA TRBJ2-2 NA TRBV4-3 TGCGCCAGCAGCACCACACCGAACACCGGGGAGCTGTTTTTT CASSTTPNTGELFF
NA TRBJ2-1 NA TRBV2 TGTGCCAGCAGTGAAGCATACTACAATGAGCAGTTCTTC CASSEAYYNEQFF
NA TRBJ2-5 NA TRBV12-3/TRBV12-4 TGTGCCAGCAGTTCCCCCTCCGAGGAGACCCAGTACTTC CASSSPSEETQYF
NA TRBJ2-7 TRBD1 TRBV3-1/TRBV3-2 TGTGCCAGCTTGACAGGGTCAATCTCCTACGAGCAGTACTTC CASLTGSISYEQYF